This T cell receptor beta chain was recorded in a study of OX40 agonist ivuxolimab in advanced cancers. Study summary: Clinicians treated patients with ivuxolimab, an agonistic anti-OX40 (CD134) antibody. At 0.01 to 10 mg/kg, ivuxolimab was administered intravenously to patients every 2 weeks. Among those treated, three patients had partial responses, one with hepatocellular carcinoma and two with cutaneous melanoma. Overall study results and limits: Expanded peripheral T-cell antigen specificity went undetermined.

V was shortened by 1 base and J by 6 bases, with 11 bases between the two germline ends. The CDR3 has 14 residues. The germline gives CDR1 MNHNS, CDR2 SASEGT. Here immunoSEQ multiplex PCR was the method, and the copy in TCRdb shows in-frame clones only, minus some. The sample shows 42,000 or so clones, approximately 86% of them seen only once. Notes on this clone: Its antigen is unidentified.

Here the sequenced sample was CD4+ or CD8+ T cells sorted from blood, taken in a trial of the OX40 agonist ivuxolimab. The chain has TRBV6-1 and TRBJ2-3; D call uncertain. The clonotype originates from an adult with an advanced solid tumor such as melanoma, head and neck, liver or kidney cancer. The CDR3 sequence: CASSEGLAVDTQYF. The CDR3 DNA follows: TGTGCCAGCAGTGAAGGTCTGGCAGTTGATACGCAGTATTTT.